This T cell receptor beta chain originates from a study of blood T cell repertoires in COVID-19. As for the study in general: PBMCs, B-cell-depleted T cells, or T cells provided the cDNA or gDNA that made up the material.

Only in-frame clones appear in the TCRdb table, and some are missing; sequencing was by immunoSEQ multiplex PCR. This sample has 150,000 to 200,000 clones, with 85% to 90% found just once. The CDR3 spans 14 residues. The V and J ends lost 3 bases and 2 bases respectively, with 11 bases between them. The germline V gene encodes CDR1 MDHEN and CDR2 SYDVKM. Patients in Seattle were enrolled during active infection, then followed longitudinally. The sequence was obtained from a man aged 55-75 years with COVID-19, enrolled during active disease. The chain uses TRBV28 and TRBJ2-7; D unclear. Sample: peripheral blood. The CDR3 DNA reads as TGTGCCAGCAGTTTTCTTACGGTCCCCTACGAGCAGTACTTC. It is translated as CASSFLTVPYEQYF.